These 25 T cell receptor beta chains were all obtained from the same sample, sequenced in a study of blood T cells in healthy people across ages. Then a second PCR, running about 7 to 11 cycles, was carried out with a sample-barcoded 5' primer and a J-beta primer mix. TCRdb used MiXCR to reprocess the 5' RACE reads, holding one entry per CDR3 protein. The top ten hold more than 20% of the sample, which has 1.5 million to 2 million distinct CDR3 sequences, about two fifths seen once. The sample was blood. The receptors were gathered from a human donor in good health.

This clonotype has just a few counts. The CDR3 loop is CAIFPWGGAWYF. CDR3 DNA sequence: TGTGCCATCTTCCCCTGGGGCGGGGCTTGGTACTTC. The rearrangement links TRBV12-3 or TRBV12-4 to TRBJ2-5; D possibly corresponds to TRBD2 (6 bases). This CDR3 region has 12 residues. V was cut by 10 bases and J by 13 bases, with 22 bases left in between.

The chain links TRBV20-1 to TRBJ1-4, with a tentative D call TRBD1 (5 bases). Germline values: CDR1 DFQATT, CDR2 SNEGSKA (reference sequence). CDR3 size: 12 residues. V lost 3 bases, J lost 11 bases, and 13 bases lay in between. The CDR3 DNA follows: TGCAGTGCTAGGGGGGTTTGGGGGAAACTGTTTTTT. Its translation is CSARGVWGKLFF.

This clonotype was counted between two and nine times. The chain uses TRBV20-1 and TRBJ2-5; TRBD1 might be the D (6 bases). The CDR3 length is 14 residues. Looked up from germline, CDR1 is DFQATT and CDR2 is SNEGSKA (reference sequence). The V end lost 6 bases, the J end lost 3 bases, and 17 bases lay between the germline ends. The CDR3 region is CSAITQGFKETQYF. CDR3 sequence (DNA): TGCAGTGCCATAACACAGGGATTTAAAGAGACCCAGTACTTC.

The chain couples TRBV4-3 to TRBJ1-1; D remains ambiguous. Trimming removed 0 bases from V and 5 bases from J, with 16 bases in between. Germline assignment: CDR1 LGHNA and CDR2 YSLEER. This CDR3 is 16 amino acids long. The CDR3 DNA reads as TGCGCCAGCAGCCAAGAGGGAAACGGGAAAGGGACTGAAGCTTTCTTT. Amino acids: CASSQEGNGKGTEAFF.

This clonotype showed up many times. The chain joins TRBV28 to TRBJ2-4; D gene uncertain. There are 12 residues in the CDR3. From germline, CDR1 is MDHEN and CDR2 SYDVKM. V lost 3 bases and J 6 bases, leaving 6 bases between the germline ends. Here the CDR3 reads CASSFHRNIQYF. CDR3 in DNA: TGTGCCAGCAGTTTCCACAGAAACATTCAGTACTTC.

This clonotype came up a few times. The chain links TRBV4-2 to TRBJ2-3, with TRBD2 matching 8 bases. This CDR3 contains 16 residues. The trim removed 0 bases at V and 2 bases at J, leaving 4 bases unmatched. From germline, CDR1 is LGHNA and CDR2 YNFKEQ. CDR3 amino acids: CASSQDGGALTDTQYF. CDR3 in DNA: TGTGCCAGCAGCCAAGACGGGGGGGCCCTCACAGATACGCAGTATTTT.

This sequence joins TRBV6-2 or TRBV6-3 and TRBJ1-5; 7 bases agree with TRBD1. Germline V gene sequence: CDR1 MNHEY, CDR2 SVGEGT. V lost 4 bases, J lost 3 bases, and 9 bases stayed unmatched. This CDR3 spans 16 amino acids. This chain's CDR3 is CASSLKSGGYNQPQHF. The CDR3 coding sequence is TGTGCCAGCAGTTTAAAATCAGGGGGGTACAATCAGCCCCAGCATTTT.

The chain links TRBV5-1 to TRBJ2-1, with a possible D match to TRBD2 (5 bases). CDR3 length equals 17 residues. The germline V and J ends were trimmed by 3 bases and 4 bases, with 20 bases remaining between them. The germline CDR1 and CDR2 sequences are SGHRS and YFSETQ. The CDR3 loop reads CASSSTTRRTNYNEQFF. DNA of the CDR3: TGCGCCAGCAGCTCAACGACGAGGAGGACCAATTACAATGAGCAGTTCTTC. The full variable domain, its missing parts supplied by reference TRBV5-1 and TRBJ2-1, is KAGVTQTPRYLIKTRGQQVTLSCSPISGHRSVSWYQQTPGQGLQFLFEYFSETQRNKGNFPGRFSGRQFSNSRSEMNVSTLELGDSALYLCASSSTTRRTNYNEQFFGPGTRLTVL.

This clonotype was seen more than once but under ten times. The chain couples TRBV10-3 to TRBJ1-1, with a possible D match to TRBD1 (6 bases). The CDR3 extends over 17 amino acids. The V gene lost 2 bases and the J gene lost 1 base, with 17 bases spanning the gap. Germline V gene lookup returns CDR1 ENHRY and CDR2 SYGVKD. Here the CDR3 DNA reads TGTGCCATCAGTGAGACGGGGATTGCGGGACAGAACACTGAAGCTTTCTTT. Translation: CAISETGIAGQNTEAFF.

The V and J genes are TRBV18 and TRBJ2-7; 8 bases map to TRBD1. J gave up 5 bases and V 6 bases, and 15 bases lay outside the gene matches. This CDR3 has 16 amino acids. Germline loops: CDR1 KGHSH, CDR2 LQKENI. CDR3 sequence (DNA): TGTGCCAGCTCGCTGTCTACCGGGACAGGCATCCACGAGCAGTACTTC. Translated: CASSLSTGTGIHEQYF. Full variable domain (outside the CDR3, taken from reference TRBV18 and TRBJ2-7): NAGVMQNPRHLVRRRGQEARLRCSPMKGHSHVYWYRQLPEEGLKFMVYLQKENIIDESGMPKERFSAEFPKEGPSILRIQQVVRGDSAAYFCASSLSTGTGIHEQYFGPGTRLTVT.

The rearrangement joins TRBV24-1 to TRBJ1-2, with 10 bases matching TRBD1. J lost 8 bases, V lost 0 bases, and 5 bases had no gene match. Germline CDR1 and CDR2: KGHDR and SFDVKD. This CDR3 spans 15 amino acids. This CDR3 reads CATSDLGDRGGGYTF. In DNA, the CDR3 is TGTGCCACCAGTGATTTGGGGGACAGGGGAGGCGGCTACACCTTC.

The table lists this clonotype with a few counts. The gene calls are TRBV4-1 and TRBJ2-4; D is ambiguous. The CDR3 contains 15 residues. The V end lost 0 bases, the J end lost 0 bases, and 6 bases lay between the germline ends. From germline, CDR1 is MGHRA and CDR2 YSYEKL. The CDR3 reads CASSQDLAAKNIQYF. The CDR3 coding sequence is TGCGCCAGCAGCCAAGATTTGGCAGCCAAAAACATTCAGTACTTC.

In DNA form, the CDR3 reads TGTGCCAGCAGCACCAGGGCGGATTTGGAGCAGTACTTC. Protein: CASSTRADLEQYF. This chain joins TRBV7-2 and TRBJ2-1; D might be TRBD1 (5 bases). The J call is uncertain, as TRBJ2-7 better fits the DNA end. The V gene's germline CDR1 is SGHTA and CDR2 FQGNSA. The CDR3 totals 13 residues.

The table lists this clonotype with a count of one. V gene TRBV7-2 combines with J gene TRBJ2-3; D possibly matches TRBD1 or TRBD2 (5 bases each). From germline, CDR1 is SGHTA and CDR2 FQGNSA. Trimming removed 4 bases at V and 2 bases at J, with 13 bases between. The CDR3 has 15 amino acids. The CDR3 sequence: CASSSDGANTDTQYF. CDR3 DNA sequence: TGTGCCAGCAGCTCCGACGGGGCAAACACAGATACGCAGTATTTT. Full variable domain (rest looked up from reference TRBV7-2 and TRBJ2-3): GAGVSQSPSNKVTEKGKDVELRCDPISGHTALYWYRQSLGQGLEFLIYFQGNSAPDKSGLPSDRFSAERTGGSVSTLTIQRTQQEDSAVYLCASSSDGANTDTQYFGPGTRLTVL.

There are a few counts of this clonotype. The V gene is TRBV7-9, the J gene TRBJ2-4; D call uncertain. CDR1 and CDR2 (germline): SEHNR, FQNEAQ (reference sequence). The germline V and J ends were trimmed by 1 base and 11 bases, with 12 bases remaining between them. The CDR3 extends over 13 amino acids. CDR3 loop: CASSLGSGWVQYF. As DNA, the CDR3 is TGTGCCAGCAGCTTAGGGTCCGGATGGGTTCAGTACTTC.

The genes are TRBV7-4 and TRBJ2-7; 11 nucleotides line up with TRBD2. CDR1 is SGHVT and CDR2 is SQSDAQ in the germline V gene. CDR3 length equals 15 residues. Unmatched junction bases numbered 5, after V lost 1 base and J lost 6 bases. The DNA of the CDR3 is TGTGCCAGCAGCTTAGGACTAGCGGGGATTAGCGAGCAGTACTTC. Translating it yields CASSLGLAGISEQYF.

At least ten counts were recorded for this clonotype. The chain combines TRBV6-4 with TRBJ2-3, with D tentatively TRBD1 (6 bases). Trimming removed 2 bases at V and 0 bases at J, with 12 bases between. The CDR3 contains 16 residues. Germline CDR1 and CDR2: MRHNA and SNTAGT. Written as DNA, the CDR3 is TGTGCCAGCAGTGACAGGGCAGGGGCTAGCACAGATACGCAGTATTTT. Encoded protein: CASSDRAGASTDTQYF.

This clonotype was observed a few times. This chain joins TRBV11-2 and TRBJ2-1, with 9 nucleotides matching TRBD1. CDR1 SGHAT and CDR2 FQNNGV come from the germline V gene. Losses at the gene ends were 5 bases for V and 6 bases for J; bases not matched to a gene: 11. The CDR3 covers 16 residues. The CDR3 reads CASSHNRGQGINEQFF. The DNA of the CDR3 is TGTGCCAGCAGCCACAACAGGGGGCAAGGGATCAATGAGCAGTTCTTC. Full variable domain (outside the CDR3, taken from reference TRBV11-2 and TRBJ2-1): EAGVAQSPRYKIIEKRQSVAFWCNPISGHATLYWYQQILGQGPKLLIQFQNNGVVDDSQLPKDRFSAERLKGVDSTLKIQPAKLEDSAVYLCASSHNRGQGINEQFFGPGTRLTVL.

This clonotype turned up a few times. This chain uses TRBV5-6 with TRBJ2-7, with 9 bases identical to TRBD1. CDR1 and CDR2 from the germline V gene are SGHDT and YYEEEE. Trimming at V came to 5 bases and at J to 5 bases, leaving 8 bases not matched to a gene. The length of the CDR3 is 14 residues. CDR3 in DNA: TGTGCCAGCAGGCCGGGACAGGGTTCGAACGAGCAGTACTTC. Encoded protein: CASRPGQGSNEQYF.

There are a few counts of this clonotype. The chain carries TRBV11-2 and TRBJ2-5; D gene ambiguous. Germline V gene lookup returns CDR1 SGHAT and CDR2 FQNNGV. V lost 5 bases to trimming and J lost 9 bases, with 13 bases between them. CDR3 length equals 12 residues. CDR3 region: CASSPIGNAQYF. The DNA for the CDR3 is TGTGCCAGCAGCCCGATCGGAAATGCCCAGTACTTC. Combining the CDR3 with reference TRBV11-2 and TRBJ2-5 gives the whole variable domain EAGVAQSPRYKIIEKRQSVAFWCNPISGHATLYWYQQILGQGPKLLIQFQNNGVVDDSQLPKDRFSAERLKGVDSTLKIQPAKLEDSAVYLCASSPIGNAQYFGPGTRLLVL.

This chain links TRBV28 with TRBJ1-4; tentatively, D is TRBD1 (5 bases). Looked up from germline, CDR1 is MDHEN and CDR2 is SYDVKM. V lost 6 bases and J 7 bases, leaving 18 bases between the germline ends. The CDR3 spans 15 residues. In nucleotides, the CDR3 is TGTGCCAGCAGCCTTCGGGGGGGAGTAGTTGAAAAACTGTTTTTT. Protein sequence: CASSLRGGVVEKLFF.

There are a few counts of this clonotype. V is TRBV6-2 or TRBV6-3 and J is TRBJ1-5; D is ambiguous. This CDR3 region has 13 residues. Trimming stripped 7 bases from V and 7 bases from J, with 14 bases between. Germline V gene sequence: CDR1 MNHEY, CDR2 SVGEGT. The CDR3 DNA sequence: TGTGCCAGCACCGCCTTATTGGTACAGCCCCAGCATTTT. Residues: CASTALLVQPQHF.

There are many counts of this clonotype. The chain recombines TRBV29-1 with TRBJ2-7, with TRBD1 matching over 8 bases. This CDR3 has 12 residues. Germline trimming cut 5 bases from V and 3 bases from J; bases unmatched to any gene: 3. Germline V gives CDR1 SQVTM, CDR2 ANQGSEA. CDR3 DNA sequence: TGCAGCGTTTCCGGGACAGGCTACGAGCAGTACTTC. Its protein is CSVSGTGYEQYF.

This clonotype was seen a few times. The genes are TRBV20-1 and TRBJ2-5; TRBD2 aligns across 8 bases. Germline V gene lookup returns CDR1 DFQATT and CDR2 SNEGSKA (reference sequence). J was trimmed by 0 bases and V by 2 bases; bases with no gene match: 14. The CDR3 is 18 amino acids. Written as DNA, the CDR3 is TGCAGTGCTAGATCCGGGGGGGCACCATTCGCCAACCAAGAGACCCAGTACTTC. Amino acid sequence: CSARSGGAPFANQETQYF.

This clonotype was recorded a few times. As DNA, the CDR3 is TGTGCCAGCAGCGTAGCCGGGGTAAATTCACCCCTCCACTTT. Its translation is CASSVAGVNSPLHF. The gene calls are TRBV9 and TRBJ1-6; D is unclear. The V end was cut by 0 bases, the J end by 7 bases, with 8 bases between. Germline lookup yields CDR1 SGDLS and CDR2 YYNGEE. This CDR3 comprises 14 residues. The variable domain in full, with the rest retrieved from reference TRBV9 and TRBJ1-6, is DSGVTQTPKHLITATGQRVTLRCSPRSGDLSVYWYQQSLDQGLQFLIQYYNGEERAKGNILERFSAQQFPDLHSELNLSSLELGDSALYFCASSVAGVNSPLHFGNGTRLTVT.